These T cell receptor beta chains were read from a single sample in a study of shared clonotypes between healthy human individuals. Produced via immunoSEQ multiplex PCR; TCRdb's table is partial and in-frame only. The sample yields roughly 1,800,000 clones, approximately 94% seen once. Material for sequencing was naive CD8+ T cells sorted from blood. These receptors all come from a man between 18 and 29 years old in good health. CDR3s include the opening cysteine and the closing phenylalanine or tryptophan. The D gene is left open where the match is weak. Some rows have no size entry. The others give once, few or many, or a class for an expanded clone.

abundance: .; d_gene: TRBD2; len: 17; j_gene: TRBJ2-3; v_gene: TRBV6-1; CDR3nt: TGTGCCAGCAGTGAATGGGACGGGAGGGCCGAAGGAGATACGCAGTATTTT; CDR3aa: CASSEWDGRAEGDTQYF
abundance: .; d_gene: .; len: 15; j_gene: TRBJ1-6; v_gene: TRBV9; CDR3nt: TGTGCCAGCAGCGTAGAAGGGGTGACTAATTCACCCCTCCACTTT; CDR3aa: CASSVEGVTNSPLHF
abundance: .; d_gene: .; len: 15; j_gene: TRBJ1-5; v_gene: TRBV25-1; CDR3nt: TGTGCCAGCAGTGAAGAGGGACGCGGCAATCAGCCCCAGCATTTT; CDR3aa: CASSEEGRGNQPQHF
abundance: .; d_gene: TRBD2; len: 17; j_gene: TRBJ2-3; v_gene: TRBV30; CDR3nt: TGTGCCTGGAGCGCCGGGACTAGCGGGGGGTTGGCAGATACGCAGTATTTT; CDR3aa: CAWSAGTSGGLADTQYF
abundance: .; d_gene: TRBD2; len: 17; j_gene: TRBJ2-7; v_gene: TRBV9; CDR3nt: TGTGCCAGCAGCCCTAAGGTAGGCCTAGCGGTCTCCTACGAGCAGTACTTC; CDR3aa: CASSPKVGLAVSYEQYF
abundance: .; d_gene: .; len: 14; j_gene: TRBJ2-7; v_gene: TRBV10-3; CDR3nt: TGTGCCATCAGTGAGTCGCCGAATAGGGAGGAGCAGTACTTC; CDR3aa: CAISESPNREEQYF
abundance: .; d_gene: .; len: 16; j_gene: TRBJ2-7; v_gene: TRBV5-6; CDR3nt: TGTGCCAGCAGCTTGGGCCCTGGTGACGGCCTCTACGAGCAGTACTTC; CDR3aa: CASSLGPGDGLYEQYF
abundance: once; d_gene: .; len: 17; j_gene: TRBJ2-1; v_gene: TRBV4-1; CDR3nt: TGCGCCAGCAGCCAGATCGCCTCTCGCGAAATACACAATGAGCAGTTCTTC; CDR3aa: CASSQIASREIHNEQFF
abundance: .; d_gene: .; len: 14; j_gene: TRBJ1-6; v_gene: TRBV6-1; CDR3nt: TGTGCCAGCAGTCCCAAGATAGGGTTCTCACCCCTCCACTTT; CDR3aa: CASSPKIGFSPLHF
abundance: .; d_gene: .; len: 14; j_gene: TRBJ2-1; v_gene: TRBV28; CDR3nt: TGTGCCAGCAGTTTCCGAATGACTAGCAATGAGCAGTTCTTC; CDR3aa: CASSFRMTSNEQFF
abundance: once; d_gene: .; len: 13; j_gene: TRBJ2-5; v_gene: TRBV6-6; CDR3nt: TGTGCCAGCAGTTACTTTGGGTCAGAGACCCAGTACTTC; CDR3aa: CASSYFGSETQYF
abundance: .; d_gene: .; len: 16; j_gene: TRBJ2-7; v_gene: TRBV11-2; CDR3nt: TGTGCCAGCAGCCGAGAGGACACGATTTACTCCTACGAGCAGTACTTC; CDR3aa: CASSREDTIYSYEQYF
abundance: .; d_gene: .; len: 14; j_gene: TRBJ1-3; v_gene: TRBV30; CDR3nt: TGTGCAATGGATATGGGGAGCTCTGGAAACACCATATATTTT; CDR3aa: CAMDMGSSGNTIYF
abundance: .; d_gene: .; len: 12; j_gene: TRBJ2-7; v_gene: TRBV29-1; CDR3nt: TGCAGCGTCCAGGGACCGGGCTACGAGCAGTACTTC; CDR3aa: CSVQGPGYEQYF
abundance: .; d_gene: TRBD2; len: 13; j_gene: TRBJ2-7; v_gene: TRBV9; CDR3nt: TGTGCCAGCAGCGAGGCGGGCGGGGGCGAGCAGTACTTC; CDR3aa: CASSEAGGGEQYF
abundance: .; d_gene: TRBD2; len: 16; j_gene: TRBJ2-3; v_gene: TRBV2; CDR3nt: TGTGCCAGCAGGGCGACTAGCGGGTTGGTCGCAGATACGCAGTATTTT; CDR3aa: CASRATSGLVADTQYF
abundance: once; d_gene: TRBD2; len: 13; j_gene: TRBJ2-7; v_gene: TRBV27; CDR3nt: TGTGCCAGCAGGATAGCGGGGACCTACGAGCAGTACTTC; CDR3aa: CASRIAGTYEQYF
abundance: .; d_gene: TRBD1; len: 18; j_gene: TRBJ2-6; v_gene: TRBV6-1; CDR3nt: TGTGCCAGCAGTAAAGATGACAGGGTGTATGCTGGGGCCAACGTCCTGACTTTC; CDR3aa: CASSKDDRVYAGANVLTF
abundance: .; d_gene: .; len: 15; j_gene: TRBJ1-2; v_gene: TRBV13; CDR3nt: TGTGCCAGCAGCTTAGGCCCCACGGACCTCTATGGCTACACCTTC; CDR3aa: CASSLGPTDLYGYTF
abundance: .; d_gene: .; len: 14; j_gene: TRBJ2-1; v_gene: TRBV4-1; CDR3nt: TGCGCCAGCAGCCAGGGGCCATCCTACAATGAGCAGTTCTTC; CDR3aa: CASSQGPSYNEQFF
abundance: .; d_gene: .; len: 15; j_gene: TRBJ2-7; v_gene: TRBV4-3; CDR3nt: TGCGCCAGCAGCCAAGAAAGGGGTGGCTCCTACGAGCAGTACTTC; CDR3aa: CASSQERGGSYEQYF
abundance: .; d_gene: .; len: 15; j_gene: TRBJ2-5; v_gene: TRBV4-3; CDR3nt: TGCGCCAGCAGCCAAGAGGGGAGCGGCTGGGAGACCCAGTACTTC; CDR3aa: CASSQEGSGWETQYF
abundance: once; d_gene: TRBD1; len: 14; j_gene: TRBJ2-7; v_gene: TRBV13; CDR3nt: TGTGCCAGCAGCTCCCGGGACAGGGCCCTCGAGCAGTACTTC; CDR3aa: CASSSRDRALEQYF
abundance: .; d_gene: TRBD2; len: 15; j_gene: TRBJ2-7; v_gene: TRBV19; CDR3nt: TGTGCCAGTAGTATAGGGGCGGGAGGGCCCTACGAGCAGTACTTC; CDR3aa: CASSIGAGGPYEQYF
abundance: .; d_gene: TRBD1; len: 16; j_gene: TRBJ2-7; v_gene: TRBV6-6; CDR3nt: TGTGCCAGCAGTTACTCGGGACAGGGGGTTTCAAAAGAGCAGTACTTC; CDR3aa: CASSYSGQGVSKEQYF
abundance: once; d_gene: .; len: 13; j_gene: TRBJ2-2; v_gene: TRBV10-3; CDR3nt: TGTGCCATCAGGGAAGGGGCTACCGGGGAGCTGTTTTTT; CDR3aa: CAIREGATGELFF
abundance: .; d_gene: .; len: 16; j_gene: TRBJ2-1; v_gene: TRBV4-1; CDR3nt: TGCGCCAGCAGCCAATACCGAGACGCGACCCACAATGAGCAGTTCTTC; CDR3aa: CASSQYRDATHNEQFF
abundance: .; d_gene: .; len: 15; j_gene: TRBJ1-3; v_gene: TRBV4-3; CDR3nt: TGCGCCAGCAGCCAAGATCGGGATTCTGGAAACACCATATATTTT; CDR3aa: CASSQDRDSGNTIYF
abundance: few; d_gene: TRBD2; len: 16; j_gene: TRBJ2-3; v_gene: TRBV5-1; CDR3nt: TGCGCCAGCAGCCCCGGGGGGGCGTACCTCTTAGATACGCAGTATTTT; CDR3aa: CASSPGGAYLLDTQYF
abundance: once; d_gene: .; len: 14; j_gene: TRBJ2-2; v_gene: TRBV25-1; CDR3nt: TGTGCCAGCCGCAGGCAGGACCGTACCGGGGAGCTGTTTTTT; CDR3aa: CASRRQDRTGELFF
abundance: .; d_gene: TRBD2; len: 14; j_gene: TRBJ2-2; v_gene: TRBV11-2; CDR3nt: TGTGCCAGCAGCTCCCGGGAGGTCCCCGGGGAGCTGTTTTTT; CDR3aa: CASSSREVPGELFF
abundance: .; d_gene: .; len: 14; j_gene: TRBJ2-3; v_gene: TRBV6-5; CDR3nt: TGTGCCAGCAGTCCAACTAGTTCAGCAGATACGCAGTATTTT; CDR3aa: CASSPTSSADTQYF
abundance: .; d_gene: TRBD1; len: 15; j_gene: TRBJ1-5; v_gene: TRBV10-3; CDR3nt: TGTGCCATCAGTGAGTCGGGGACAGAAAATCAGCCCCAGCATTTT; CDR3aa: CAISESGTENQPQHF
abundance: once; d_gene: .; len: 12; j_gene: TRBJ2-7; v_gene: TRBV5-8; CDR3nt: TGTGCCAGCAGTTCGGACTCCTACGAGCAGTACTTC; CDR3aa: CASSSDSYEQYF
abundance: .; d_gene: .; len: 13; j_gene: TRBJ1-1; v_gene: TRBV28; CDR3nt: TGTGCCAGCAGCCCCCGGGGGTACACTGAAGCTTTCTTT; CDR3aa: CASSPRGYTEAFF
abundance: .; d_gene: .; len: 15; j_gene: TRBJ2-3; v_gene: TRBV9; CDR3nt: TGTGCCAGCAGCGTAACCGGGGAGGCCCCGGATACGCAGTATTTT; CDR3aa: CASSVTGEAPDTQYF
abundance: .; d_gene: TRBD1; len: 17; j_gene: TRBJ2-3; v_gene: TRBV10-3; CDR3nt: TGTGCCATCAGTGAGTCGGTCGGGACAGGGGTCACAGATACGCAGTATTTT; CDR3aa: CAISESVGTGVTDTQYF
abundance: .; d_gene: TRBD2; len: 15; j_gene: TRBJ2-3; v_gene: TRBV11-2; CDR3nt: TGTGCCAGCAGCGCTCTAGCGGGCGGCACAGATACGCAGTATTTT; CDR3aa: CASSALAGGTDTQYF
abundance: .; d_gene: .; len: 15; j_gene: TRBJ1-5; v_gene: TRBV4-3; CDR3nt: TGCGCCAGCAGCCAAGATACTGGGAGTAATCAGCCCCAGCATTTT; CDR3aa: CASSQDTGSNQPQHF
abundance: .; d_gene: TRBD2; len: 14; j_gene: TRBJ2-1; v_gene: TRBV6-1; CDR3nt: TGTGCCGGGGGAGGGACTCCCCTTGGCAATGAGCAGTTCTTC; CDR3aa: CAGGGTPLGNEQFF
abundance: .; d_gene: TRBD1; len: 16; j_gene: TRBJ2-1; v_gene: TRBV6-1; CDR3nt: TGTGCCAGCAGTGAATCTCTTACAGGGGCGTACAATGAGCAGTTCTTC; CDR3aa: CASSESLTGAYNEQFF
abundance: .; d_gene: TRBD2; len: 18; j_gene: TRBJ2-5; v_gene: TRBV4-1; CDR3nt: TGCGCCAGCAGCCTAGGCGGATTTAGTACTAGCGGGGAAGAGACCCAGTACTTC; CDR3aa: CASSLGGFSTSGEETQYF
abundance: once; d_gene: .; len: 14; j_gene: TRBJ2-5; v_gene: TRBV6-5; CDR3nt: TGTGCCAGCAGTCCCTTGCGGAGCCAAGAGACCCAGTACTTC; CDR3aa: CASSPLRSQETQYF
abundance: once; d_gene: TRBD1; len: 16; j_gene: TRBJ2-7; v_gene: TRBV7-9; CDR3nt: TGTGCCAGCAGCCCCCCCCTACCGGGACAGACCTACGAGCAGTACTTC; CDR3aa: CASSPPLPGQTYEQYF
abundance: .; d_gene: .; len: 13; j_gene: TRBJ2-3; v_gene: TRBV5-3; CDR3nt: TGTGCCAGAAGCTTGACCCCCACAGATACGCAGTATTTT; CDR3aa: CARSLTPTDTQYF
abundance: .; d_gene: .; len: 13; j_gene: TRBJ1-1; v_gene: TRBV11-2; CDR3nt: TGTGCCAGCACTGGTGAAGTAGAAGGAACTGAGGGCTTT; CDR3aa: CASTGEVEGTEGF
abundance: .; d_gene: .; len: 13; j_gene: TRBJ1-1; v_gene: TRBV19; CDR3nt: TGTGCCAGTAGGCCGACAGTGAACACTGAAGCTTTCTTT; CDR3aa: CASRPTVNTEAFF
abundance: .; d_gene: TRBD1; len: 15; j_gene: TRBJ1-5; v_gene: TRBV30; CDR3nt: TGTGCCTGGAGTGTACGTGGGACAGCCATTGAGCCCCAGCATTTT; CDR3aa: CAWSVRGTAIEPQHF
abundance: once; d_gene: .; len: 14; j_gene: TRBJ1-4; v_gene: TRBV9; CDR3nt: TGTGCCAGCAACCGAGGCGAGGCGGGTGAAAAACTGTTTTTT; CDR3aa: CASNRGEAGEKLFF
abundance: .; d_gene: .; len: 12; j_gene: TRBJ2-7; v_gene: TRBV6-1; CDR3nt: TGTGCCAGCAGTGAAGCAGCAGGGGCCATGTACTTC; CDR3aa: CASSEAAGAMYF
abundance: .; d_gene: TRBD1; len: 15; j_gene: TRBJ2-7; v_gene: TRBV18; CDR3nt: TGTGCCAGCTCATCTTCCGGGACAGACGCCTACGAGCAGTACTTC; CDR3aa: CASSSSGTDAYEQYF
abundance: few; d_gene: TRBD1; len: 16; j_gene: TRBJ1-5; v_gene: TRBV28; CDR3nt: TGTGCCAGCAGTACAAACCAGGGGGCTCCCGATCAGCCCCAGCATTTT; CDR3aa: CASSTNQGAPDQPQHF
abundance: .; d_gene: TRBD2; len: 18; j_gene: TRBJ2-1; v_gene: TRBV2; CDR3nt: TGTGCCAGCAGTGATTCAATGAGCGGACTAGCGGGATACAATGAGCAGTTCTTC; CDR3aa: CASSDSMSGLAGYNEQFF
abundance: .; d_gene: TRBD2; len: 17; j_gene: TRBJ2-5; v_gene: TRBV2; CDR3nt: TGTGCCAGCAGTTCCCTGAGCCTAGCGGGGAATGCAGAGACCCAGTACTTC; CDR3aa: CASSSLSLAGNAETQYF